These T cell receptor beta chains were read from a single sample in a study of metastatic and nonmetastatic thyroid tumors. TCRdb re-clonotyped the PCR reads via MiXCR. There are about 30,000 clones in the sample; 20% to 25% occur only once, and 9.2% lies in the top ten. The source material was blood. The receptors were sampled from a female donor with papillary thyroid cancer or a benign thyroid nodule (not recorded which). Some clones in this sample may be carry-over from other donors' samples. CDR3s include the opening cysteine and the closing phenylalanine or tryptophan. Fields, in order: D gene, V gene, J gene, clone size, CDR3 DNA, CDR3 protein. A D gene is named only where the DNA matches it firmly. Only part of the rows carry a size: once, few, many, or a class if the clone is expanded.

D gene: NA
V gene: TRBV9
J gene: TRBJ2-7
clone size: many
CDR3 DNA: TGTGCCAGCAGCGTAGAGGGCGGGGAACTCTACGAGCAGTACTTC
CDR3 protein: CASSVEGGELYEQYF

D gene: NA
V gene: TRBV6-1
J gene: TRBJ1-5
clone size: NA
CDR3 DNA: TGTGCCAGCGATCCAGCGCCTAATCAGCCCCAGCATTTT
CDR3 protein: CASDPAPNQPQHF

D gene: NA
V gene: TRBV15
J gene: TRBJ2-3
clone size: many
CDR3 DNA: TGTGCCACCAGCAGAGATAATTGGGGAACCACAGATACGCAGTATTTT
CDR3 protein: CATSRDNWGTTDTQYF

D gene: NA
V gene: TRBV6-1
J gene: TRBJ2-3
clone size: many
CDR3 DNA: TGTGCCAGCAGCAACGGCGGACAGAGCACAGATACGCAGTATTTT
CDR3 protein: CASSNGGQSTDTQYF

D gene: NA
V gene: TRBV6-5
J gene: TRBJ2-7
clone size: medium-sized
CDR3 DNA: TGTGCCAGCAGTTACTATGCGGACTCCCCCTACGAGCAGTACTTC
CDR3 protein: CASSYYADSPYEQYF

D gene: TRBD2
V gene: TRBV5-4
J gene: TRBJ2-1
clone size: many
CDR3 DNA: TGTGCCAGCAGCTTTCCCGGGACTAACAATGAGCAGTTCTTC
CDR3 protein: CASSFPGTNNEQFF

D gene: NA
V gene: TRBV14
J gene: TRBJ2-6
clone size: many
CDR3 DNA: TGTGCCAGCAGCCAAGATAGGAGCTCTGGGGCCAACGTCCTGACTTTC
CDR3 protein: CASSQDRSSGANVLTF

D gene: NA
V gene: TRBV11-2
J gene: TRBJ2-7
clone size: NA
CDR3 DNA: TGTGCCATCAGCTTAGATCGCCCAGGCTCATCCTACGAGCAGTACTTC
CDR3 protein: CAISLDRPGSSYEQYF

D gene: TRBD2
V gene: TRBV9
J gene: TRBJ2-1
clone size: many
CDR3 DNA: TGTGCCAGCAGCGTAGGGAGCGGGAGGGTCTATGAGCAGTTCTTC
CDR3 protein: CASSVGSGRVYEQFF

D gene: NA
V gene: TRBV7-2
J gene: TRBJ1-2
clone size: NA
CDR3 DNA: TGTGCCAGCAGTTCCGGCAGGGGCTATGTCTACACCTTC
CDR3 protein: CASSSGRGYVYTF

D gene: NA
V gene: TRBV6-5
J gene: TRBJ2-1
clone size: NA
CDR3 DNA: TGTGCCAGCAGTTCCTCTTTTGGGGACTGTGGGGTCAATGATCAGTTCTTC
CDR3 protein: CASSSSFGDCGVNDQFF

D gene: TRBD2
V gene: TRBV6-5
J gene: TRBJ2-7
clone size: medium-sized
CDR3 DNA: TGTGCCAGCAGTTACAGCCGACTAGCGGGAGGCTACGAGCAGTACTTC
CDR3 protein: CASSYSRLAGGYEQYF

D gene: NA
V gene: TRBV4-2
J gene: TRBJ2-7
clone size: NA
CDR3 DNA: TGTGCCCGCAGCCAAGATGTCTCGGGTGAGCAGTACTTC
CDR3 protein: CARSQDVSGEQYF

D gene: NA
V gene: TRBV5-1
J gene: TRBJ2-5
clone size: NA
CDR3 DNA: TGCGCCAGCAGCTTGTATCAGGCACAAGAGACCCAGTACTTC
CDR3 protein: CASSLYQAQETQYF

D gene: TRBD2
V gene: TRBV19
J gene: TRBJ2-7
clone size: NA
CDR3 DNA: TGTGCCAGTAGGGGACAGACTAGCGGGAGTAACGAGCAGTACTTC
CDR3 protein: CASRGQTSGSNEQYF

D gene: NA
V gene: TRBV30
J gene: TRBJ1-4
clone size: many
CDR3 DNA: TGTGCCTGGAGCCCCGGCAGTCTTAATGAAAAACTGTTTTTT
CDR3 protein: CAWSPGSLNEKLFF

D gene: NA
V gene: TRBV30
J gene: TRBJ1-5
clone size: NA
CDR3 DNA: TGTGCCTGGAGTGTAACTAGGGGAGGAAGCAATCAGCCCCAGCATTTT
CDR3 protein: CAWSVTRGGSNQPQHF

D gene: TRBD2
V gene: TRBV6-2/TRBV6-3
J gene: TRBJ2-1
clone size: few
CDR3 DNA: TGTGCCAGAAATTGGAAAGTAGCGGGAGGGCCTAAGAATGAGCAGTTCTTC
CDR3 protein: CARNWKVAGGPKNEQFF

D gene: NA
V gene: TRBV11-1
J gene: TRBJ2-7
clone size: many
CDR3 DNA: TGTGCCAGCAGCTTAGGGCAGGTCTACGAGCAGTACTTC
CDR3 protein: CASSLGQVYEQYF

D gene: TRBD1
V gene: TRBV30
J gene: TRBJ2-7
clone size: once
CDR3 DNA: TGTGCCTGGACTTATCCGAGGACAGGGGGCGCCTCGGCTGAGCAGTACTTC
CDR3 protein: CAWTYPRTGGASAEQYF

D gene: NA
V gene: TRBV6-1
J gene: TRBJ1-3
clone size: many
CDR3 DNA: TGTGCCAGCAGTAAGGGATCCTCTGGAAACACCATATATTTT
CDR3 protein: CASSKGSSGNTIYF

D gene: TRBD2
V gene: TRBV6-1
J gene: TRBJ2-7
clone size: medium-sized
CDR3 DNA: TGTGCCAGCAGTAGAATGCGGGGGGCCGAAGTTATCGCCTACGAGCAGTACTTC
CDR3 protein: CASSRMRGAEVIAYEQYF

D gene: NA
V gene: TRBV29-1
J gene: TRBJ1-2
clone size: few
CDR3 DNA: TGCAGCGGAGGACAGCAGGATTGCTATACCTTC
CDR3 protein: CSGGQQDCYTF

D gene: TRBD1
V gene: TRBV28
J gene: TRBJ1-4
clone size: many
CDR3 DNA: TGTGCCAGCAGTTTCTTTGGGACAGGAGAAACAACTAATGAAAAACTGTTTTTT
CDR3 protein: CASSFFGTGETTNEKLFF

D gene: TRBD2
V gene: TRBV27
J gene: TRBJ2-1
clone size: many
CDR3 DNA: TGTGCCAGCACTCCCGGGACTAGCGTCAACAATGAGCAGTTCTTC
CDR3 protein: CASTPGTSVNNEQFF

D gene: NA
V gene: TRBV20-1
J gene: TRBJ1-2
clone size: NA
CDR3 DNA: TGCAGTGCTAGTCAGTTTGGCTACACCTTC
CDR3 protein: CSASQFGYTF

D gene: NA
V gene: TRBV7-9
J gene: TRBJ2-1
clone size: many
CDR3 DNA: TGTGCCAGCAGTCATCCCCGGAACTACAATGAGCAGTTCTTC
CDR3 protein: CASSHPRNYNEQFF

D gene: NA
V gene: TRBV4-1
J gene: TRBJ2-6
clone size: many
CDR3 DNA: TGCGCCAGCAGCCGAGAAAACTCTGGGGCCAACGTCCTGACTTTC
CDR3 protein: CASSRENSGANVLTF

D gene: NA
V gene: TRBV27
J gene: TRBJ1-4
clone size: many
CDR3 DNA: TGTGCCAGCTGCCCTTGGGGGGGGGGGGAAAAACTGTTTTTT
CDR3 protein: CASCPWGGGEKLFF

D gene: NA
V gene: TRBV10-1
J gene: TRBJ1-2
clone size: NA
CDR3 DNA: TGCGCCATTTCTAACAGGGAAAATCGCGGCGGCTACACCTTC
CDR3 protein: CAISNRENRGGYTF

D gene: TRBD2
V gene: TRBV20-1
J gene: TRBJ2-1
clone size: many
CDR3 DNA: TGCAGTGCTAGAGATCGTCGTCTAGCGGGAGCCGATGAGCAGTTCTTC
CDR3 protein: CSARDRRLAGADEQFF

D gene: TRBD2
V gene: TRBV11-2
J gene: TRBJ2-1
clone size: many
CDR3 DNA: TGTGCCAGCAGCCGCCTTGGGGCCTCGAGAGTAGCGGGGTATGAGCAGTTCTTC
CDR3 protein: CASSRLGASRVAGYEQFF

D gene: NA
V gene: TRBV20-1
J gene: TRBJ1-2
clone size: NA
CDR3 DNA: TGCAGTGCTACCCTGCAACAGTGGCAAGGCTACACCTTC
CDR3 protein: CSATLQQWQGYTF

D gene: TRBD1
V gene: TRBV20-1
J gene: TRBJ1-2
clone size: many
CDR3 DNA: TGCAGTGCTGCCCGGGACAGCCGCGCGGATGGCTACACCTTC
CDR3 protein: CSAARDSRADGYTF

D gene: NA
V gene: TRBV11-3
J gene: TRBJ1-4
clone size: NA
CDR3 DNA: TGTGCCAGCAGCTTAGGACAGTCAACTAATGAAAAACTGTTTTTT
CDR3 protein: CASSLGQSTNEKLFF

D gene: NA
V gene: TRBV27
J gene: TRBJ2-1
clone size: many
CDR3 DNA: TGTGCCAGCAAGGACAACCCGAGCTCCTATAATGAGCAGTTCTTC
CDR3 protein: CASKDNPSSYNEQFF

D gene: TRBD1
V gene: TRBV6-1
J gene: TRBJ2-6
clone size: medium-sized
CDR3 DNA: TGTGCCAGCACCACAGGGGCTGCAACTGGGGCCAACGTCCTGACTTTC
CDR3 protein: CASTTGAATGANVLTF

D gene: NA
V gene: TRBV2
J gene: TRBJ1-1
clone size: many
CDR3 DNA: TGTGCCAGTGAACAGGGCATGAACACTGAAGCTTTCTTT
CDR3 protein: CASEQGMNTEAFF

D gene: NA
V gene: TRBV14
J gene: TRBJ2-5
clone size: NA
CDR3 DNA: TGTGCCAGCAGCCCCCCGGCGGGGCCAATTGGTATGGAGACCCAGTACTTC
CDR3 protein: CASSPPAGPIGMETQYF

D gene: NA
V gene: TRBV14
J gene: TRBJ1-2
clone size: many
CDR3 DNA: TGTGCCAGCAGCCACATAAGGCGGGGAGAGGGCTACACCTTC
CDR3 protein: CASSHIRRGEGYTF

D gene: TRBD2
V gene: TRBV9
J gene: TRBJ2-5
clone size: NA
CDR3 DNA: TGTGCCAGCAGCGTAGTGGGGACTAGCGGCGAGACCCAGTACTTC
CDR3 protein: CASSVVGTSGETQYF

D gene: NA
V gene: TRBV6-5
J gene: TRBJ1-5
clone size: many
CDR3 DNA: TGTGCCAGCAGTTACTCGGTCCAGGGAGGTCAGCCCCAGCATTTT
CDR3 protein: CASSYSVQGGQPQHF

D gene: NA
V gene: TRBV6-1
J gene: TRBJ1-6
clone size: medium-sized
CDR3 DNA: TGTGCCAGCAGTACGTGGTCGGTTGATTCACCCCTCCACTTT
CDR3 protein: CASSTWSVDSPLHF

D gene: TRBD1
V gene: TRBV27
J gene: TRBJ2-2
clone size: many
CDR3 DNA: TGTGCCAGCAGTTTATCCGGGACAGATCGATACACCGGGGAGCTGTTTTTT
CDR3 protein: CASSLSGTDRYTGELFF

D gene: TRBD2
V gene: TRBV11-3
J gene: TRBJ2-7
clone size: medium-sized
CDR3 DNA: TGTGCCAGCAGCTCGTTAGCGGGAGCGCTTTCGTACGAGCAGTACTTC
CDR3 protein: CASSSLAGALSYEQYF

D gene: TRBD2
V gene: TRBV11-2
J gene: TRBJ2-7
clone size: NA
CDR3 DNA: TGTGCCAGCAGCTCTGGGACTAGCGGCTACGAGCAGTACTTC
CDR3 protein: CASSSGTSGYEQYF

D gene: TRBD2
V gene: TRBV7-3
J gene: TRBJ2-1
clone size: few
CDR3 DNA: TGTGCCAGCAGCTTAATTCCAGCGGGAGGGCCGGGCGAGCAGTTCTTC
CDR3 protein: CASSLIPAGGPGEQFF

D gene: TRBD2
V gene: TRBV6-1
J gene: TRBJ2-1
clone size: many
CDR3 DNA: TGTGCCAGCAGGATCTTGACTAGCGGTAAAGAGCAGTTCTTC
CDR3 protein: CASRILTSGKEQFF

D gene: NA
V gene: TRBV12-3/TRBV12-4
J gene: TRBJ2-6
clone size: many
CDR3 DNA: TGTGCCAGCAGCCCAACAGCCACTCCGGGAGGGGCCAACGTCCTGACTTTC
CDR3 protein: CASSPTATPGGANVLTF

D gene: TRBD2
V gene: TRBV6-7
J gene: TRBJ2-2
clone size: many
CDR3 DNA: TGTGCCAGCAGTTACCGCGCGAGCGGGAGGGCCTTAGCGGGGGAGCTGTTTTTT
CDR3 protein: CASSYRASGRALAGELFF

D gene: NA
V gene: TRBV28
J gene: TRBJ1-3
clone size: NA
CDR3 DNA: TGTGCCAGGCGCGACCCCGGGGCTTACGGAAACACCATAGATTTT
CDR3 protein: CARRDPGAYGNTIDF

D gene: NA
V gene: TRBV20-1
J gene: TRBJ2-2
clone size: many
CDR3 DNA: TGCAGTGCCCCCCCACGGCCCGGGGAGCTGTTTTTT
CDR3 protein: CSAPPRPGELFF

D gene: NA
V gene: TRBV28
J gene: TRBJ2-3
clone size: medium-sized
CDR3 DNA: TGTGCCAGCAGTTTGGGACCGAGTTATACGCAGTATTTT
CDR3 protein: CASSLGPSYTQYF

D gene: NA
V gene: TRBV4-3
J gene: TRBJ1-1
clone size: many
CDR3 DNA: TGCGCCAGCAGCCAAGATTATAGGGGAAACACTGAAGCTTTCTTT
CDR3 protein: CASSQDYRGNTEAFF

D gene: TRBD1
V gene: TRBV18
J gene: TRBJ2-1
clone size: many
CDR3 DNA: TGTGCCAGCTCCCGCGACAGGGATCAGCAGTTCTTC
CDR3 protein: CASSRDRDQQFF

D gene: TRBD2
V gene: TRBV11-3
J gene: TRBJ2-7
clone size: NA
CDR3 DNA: TGTGCCAGCAACTTCGCTAGCGGGGGGCCCTACGAGCAGTACTTC
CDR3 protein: CASNFASGGPYEQYF

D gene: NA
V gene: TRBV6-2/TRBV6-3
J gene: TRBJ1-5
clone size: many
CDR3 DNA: NA
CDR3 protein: CASNSPYSGTGILAQHF

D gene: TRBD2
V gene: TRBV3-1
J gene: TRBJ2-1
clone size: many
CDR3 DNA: TGTGCCAGCAGCCAAGGTCTAGCGGAGTACAATGAGCAGTTCTTC
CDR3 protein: CASSQGLAEYNEQFF

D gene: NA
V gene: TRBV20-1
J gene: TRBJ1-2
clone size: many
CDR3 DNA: TGCAGTGCTATCGCGAGGGGTTGGGGTAGTAACCATGGCTACACCTTC
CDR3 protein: CSAIARGWGSNHGYTF

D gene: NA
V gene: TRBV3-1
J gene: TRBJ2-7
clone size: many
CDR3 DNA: TGTGCCAGCAGCCAAGAGTGGCGGAATGGCGAGCAGTACTTC
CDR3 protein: CASSQEWRNGEQYF